The clone carrying this TCR beta chain was seen only a few times. The antigen remains undetermined. Trimming stripped 3 bases from V and 1 base from J, with 13 bases between. Germline CDR1 and CDR2: DFQATT and SNEGSKA (reference sequence). The CDR3 has 14 amino acids. The authors prepared the TCRbeta library with unique molecular identifiers. TCRdb used MiXCR to reprocess the PCR reads, holding one entry per CDR3 protein. The sample has about 580,000 distinct CDR3 sequences, roughly 24% seen once. This sample was included in a study of T-cell reconstitution after alpha-beta-depleted transplantation in children. General observations from the study: Once a year had passed after transplant, T-cell counts and diversity came mostly from newly produced T cells.

Material: PBMCs, mostly from graft donor cells, obtained 360 days after TCRalphabeta/CD19-depleted stem cell transplant. The source of this sequence is a boy younger than two who had a stem cell transplant for acute myeloid leukemia, so the T cells may come from the graft donor. The V and J genes are TRBV20-1 and TRBJ2-7, with D perhaps given as TRBD1 or TRBD2 (5 bases each). The CDR3 reads CSASPRDRSYEQYV. The CDR3, as DNA: TGCAGTGCTAGCCCCCGGGACCGATCCTACGAGCAGTACGTC.